The sequence of this T cell receptor (beta chain) was determined in a study of T cells in Graves' hyperthyroidism and ophthalmopathy. In the case of this clonotype: The antigen is unknown.

Whole-study findings and limits: Most thyroid clonotypes with frequency above 0.001 were detected in blood.

TCR beta CDR3 sequences were amplified from RNA transcripts. The HTBI primer set was used in a first-round RT-PCR of the TCR CDR3. MiXCR, run by TCRdb on the multiplex PCR reads, gives a single entry per CDR3 protein. Here the sample spans a few hundred thousand distinct CDR3 sequences, 20% to 25% being singletons. This CDR3 is 17 amino acids long. Germline CDR1 is MGHRA and CDR2 is YSYEKL. V dropped 4 bases and J dropped 3 bases, with 18 bases sitting between them. The rearrangement uses TRBV4-1 and TRBJ2-2, with D perhaps TRBD2 (5 bases). The TCR originated in a man between 45 and 60 years old with Graves' hyperthyroidism. Sequencing was performed on blood. CDR3 bases: TGCGCCAGCAGCCCCAACCTCGGAGCGGCAGACACCGGGGAGCTGTTTTTT. This gives the protein CASSPNLGAADTGELFF.